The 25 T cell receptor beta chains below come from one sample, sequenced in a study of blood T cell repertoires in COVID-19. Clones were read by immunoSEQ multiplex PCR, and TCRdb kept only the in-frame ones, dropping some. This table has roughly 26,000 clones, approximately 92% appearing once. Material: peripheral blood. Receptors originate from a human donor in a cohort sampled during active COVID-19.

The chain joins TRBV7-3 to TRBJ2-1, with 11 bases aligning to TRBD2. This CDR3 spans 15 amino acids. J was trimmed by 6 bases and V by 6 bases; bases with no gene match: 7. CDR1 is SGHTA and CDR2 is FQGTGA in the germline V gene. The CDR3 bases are TGTGCCAGCAGTCGCGGACTAGCGGGCCCCAATGAGCAGTTCTTC. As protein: CASSRGLAGPNEQFF.

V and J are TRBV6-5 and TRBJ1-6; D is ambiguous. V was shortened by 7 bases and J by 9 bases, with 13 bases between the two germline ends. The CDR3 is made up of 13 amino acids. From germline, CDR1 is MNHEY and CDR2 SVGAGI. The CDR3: CASMDRGSSPLHF. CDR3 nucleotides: TGTGCCAGCATGGACCGAGGGAGTTCACCCCTCCACTTT.

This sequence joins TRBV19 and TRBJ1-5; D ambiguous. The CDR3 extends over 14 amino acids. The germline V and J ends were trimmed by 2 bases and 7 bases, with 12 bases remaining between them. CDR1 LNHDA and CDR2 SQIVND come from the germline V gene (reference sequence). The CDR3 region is CASSISGFDQPQHF. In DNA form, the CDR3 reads TGTGCCAGTAGTATATCGGGTTTCGACCAGCCCCAGCATTTT.

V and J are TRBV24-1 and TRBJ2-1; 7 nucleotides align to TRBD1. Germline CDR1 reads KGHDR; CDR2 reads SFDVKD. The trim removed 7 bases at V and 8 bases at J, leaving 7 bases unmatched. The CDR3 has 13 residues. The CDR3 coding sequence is TGTGCCACCAGCGCGACAGGGAGACATGAGCAGTTCTTC. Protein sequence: CATSATGRHEQFF.

The CDR3 DNA sequence: TGTGCTAGTGCAACGGGGGGGTTTGGATGGAACACTGAAGCTTTCTTT. Its protein product is CASATGGFGWNTEAFF. V is TRBV12-5 and J is TRBJ1-1; D is perhaps TRBD1 (5 bases). Germline V gene lookup returns CDR1 LGHNT and CDR2 FRNRAP. The V end lost 7 bases, the J end lost 1 base, and 19 bases lay between the germline ends. The CDR3 runs 16 residues.

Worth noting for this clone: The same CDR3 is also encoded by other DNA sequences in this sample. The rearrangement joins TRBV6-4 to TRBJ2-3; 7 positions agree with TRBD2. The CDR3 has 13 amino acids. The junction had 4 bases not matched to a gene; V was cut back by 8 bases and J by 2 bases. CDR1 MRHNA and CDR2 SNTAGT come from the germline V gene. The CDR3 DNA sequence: TGTGCCAGCGGGGAGGGGCACACAGATACGCAGTATTTT. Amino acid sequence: CASGEGHTDTQYF.

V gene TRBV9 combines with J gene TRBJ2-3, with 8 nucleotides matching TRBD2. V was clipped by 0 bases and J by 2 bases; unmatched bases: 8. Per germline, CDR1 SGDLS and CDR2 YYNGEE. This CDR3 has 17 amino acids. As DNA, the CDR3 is TGTGCCAGCAGCGTAGATCCCCCTAGCGGGCTCACAGATACGCAGTATTTT. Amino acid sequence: CASSVDPPSGLTDTQYF.

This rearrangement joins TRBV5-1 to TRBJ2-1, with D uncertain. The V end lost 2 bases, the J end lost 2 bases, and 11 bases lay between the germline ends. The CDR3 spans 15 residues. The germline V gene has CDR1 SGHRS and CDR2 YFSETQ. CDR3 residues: CASSFGEKAYNEQFF. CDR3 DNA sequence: TGCGCCAGCAGCTTTGGAGAGAAAGCCTACAATGAGCAGTTCTTC.

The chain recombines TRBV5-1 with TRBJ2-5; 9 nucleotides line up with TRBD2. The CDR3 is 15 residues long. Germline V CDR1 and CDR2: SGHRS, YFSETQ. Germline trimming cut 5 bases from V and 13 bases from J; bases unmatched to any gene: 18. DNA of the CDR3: TGCGCCAGCAGTCCGGGGGCTAGCGGGGTGTGGACCTCGTACTTC. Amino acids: CASSPGASGVWTSYF. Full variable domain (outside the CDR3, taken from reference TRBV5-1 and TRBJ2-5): KAGVTQTPRYLIKTRGQQVTLSCSPISGHRSVSWYQQTPGQGLQFLFEYFSETQRNKGNFPGRFSGRQFSNSRSEMNVSTLELGDSALYLCASSPGASGVWTSYFGPGTRLLVL.

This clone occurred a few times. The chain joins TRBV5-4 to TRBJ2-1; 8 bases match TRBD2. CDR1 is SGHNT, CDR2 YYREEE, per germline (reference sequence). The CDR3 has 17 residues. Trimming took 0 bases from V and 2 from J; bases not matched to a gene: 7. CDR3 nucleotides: TGTGCCAGCAGCTTGGCCTCGGGAGCGGGGGCCTACAATGAGCAGTTCTTC. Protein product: CASSLASGAGAYNEQFF. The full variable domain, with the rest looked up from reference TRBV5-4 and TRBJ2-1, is ETGVTQSPTHLIKTRGQQVTLRCSSQSGHNTVSWYQQALGQGPQFIFQYYREEENGRGNFPPRFSGLQFPNYSSELNVNALELDDSALYLCASSLASGAGAYNEQFFGPGTRLTVL.

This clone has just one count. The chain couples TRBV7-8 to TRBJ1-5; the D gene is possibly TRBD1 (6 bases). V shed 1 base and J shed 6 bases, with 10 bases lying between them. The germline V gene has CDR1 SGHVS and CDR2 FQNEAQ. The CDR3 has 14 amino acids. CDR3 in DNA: TGTGCCAGCAGCTTAGACAGGGTAGGTCAGCCCCAGCATTTT. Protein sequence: CASSLDRVGQPQHF.

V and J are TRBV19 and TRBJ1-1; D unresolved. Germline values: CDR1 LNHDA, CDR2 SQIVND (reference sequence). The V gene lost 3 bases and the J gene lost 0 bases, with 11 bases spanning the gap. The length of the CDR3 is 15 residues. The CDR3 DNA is TGTGCCAGTAGTATTATCGAGGCATTGAACACTGAAGCTTTCTTT. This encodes CASSIIEALNTEAFF.

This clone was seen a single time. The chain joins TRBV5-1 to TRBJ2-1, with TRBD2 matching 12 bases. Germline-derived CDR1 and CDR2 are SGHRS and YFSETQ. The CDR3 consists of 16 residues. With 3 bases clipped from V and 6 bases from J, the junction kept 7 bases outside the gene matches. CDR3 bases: TGCGCCAGCAGCTCCATGACTAGCGGGGGCCTCAATGAGCAGTTCTTC. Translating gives CASSSMTSGGLNEQFF.

CDR3 protein: CASSEVGFSINSPLHF. In DNA form, the CDR3 reads TGTGCCAGCAGTGAAGTCGGGTTCAGTATTAATTCACCCCTCCACTTT. The chain is built from TRBV6-1 and TRBJ1-6; the D is unclear. Germline CDR1 is MNHNS and CDR2 is SASEGT. V shed 1 base and J shed 6 bases, with 13 bases lying between them. The CDR3 has 16 amino acids.

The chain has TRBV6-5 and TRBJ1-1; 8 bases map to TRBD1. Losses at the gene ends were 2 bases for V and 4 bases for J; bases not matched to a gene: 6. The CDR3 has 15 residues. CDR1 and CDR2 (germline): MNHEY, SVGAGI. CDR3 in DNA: TGTGCCAGCAGTTACGCTATAACAGGGGGCACTGAAGCTTTCTTT. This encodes CASSYAITGGTEAFF.

CDR3 in amino acids: CATSRGGPGGYEQYF. The CDR3 nucleotides read TGTGCCACCAGCAGAGGGGGCCCAGGGGGCTACGAGCAGTACTTC. This rearrangement joins TRBV15 to TRBJ2-7; 7 nucleotides match TRBD1. CDR3 size: 15 residues. With 1 base clipped from V and 3 bases from J, the junction kept 6 bases outside the gene matches. Per the germline V gene, CDR1 is LNHNV and CDR2 is YYDKDF (reference sequence).

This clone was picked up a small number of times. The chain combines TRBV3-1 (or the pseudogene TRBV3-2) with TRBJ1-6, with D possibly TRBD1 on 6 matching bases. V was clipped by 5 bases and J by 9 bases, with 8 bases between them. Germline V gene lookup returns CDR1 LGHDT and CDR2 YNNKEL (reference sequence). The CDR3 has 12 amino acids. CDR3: CASSEQGSPLHF. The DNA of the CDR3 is TGTGCCAGCAGCGAACAGGGTTCACCCCTCCACTTT.

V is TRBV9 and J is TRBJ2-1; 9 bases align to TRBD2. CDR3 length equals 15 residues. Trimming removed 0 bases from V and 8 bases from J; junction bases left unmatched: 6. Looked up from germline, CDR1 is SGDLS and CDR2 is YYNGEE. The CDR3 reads CASSVGWTSDDEQFF. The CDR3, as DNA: TGTGCCAGCAGCGTAGGGTGGACTAGCGACGATGAGCAGTTCTTC.

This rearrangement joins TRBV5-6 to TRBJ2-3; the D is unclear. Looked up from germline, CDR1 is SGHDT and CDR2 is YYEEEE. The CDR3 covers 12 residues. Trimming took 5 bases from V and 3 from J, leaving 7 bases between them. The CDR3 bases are TGTGCCAGCAGTCCGACAACAGATACGCAGTATTTT. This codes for CASSPTTDTQYF.

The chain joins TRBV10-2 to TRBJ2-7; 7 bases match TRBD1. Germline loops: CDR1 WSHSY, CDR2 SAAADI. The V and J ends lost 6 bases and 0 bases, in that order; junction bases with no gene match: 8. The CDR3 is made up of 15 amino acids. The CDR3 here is CASRDGQAGSYEQYF. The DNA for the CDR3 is TGCGCCAGCAGAGACGGACAGGCGGGCTCCTACGAGCAGTACTTC.

CDR3 in DNA: TGCGCCAGCAGCTGGGCAGATGAGCAGTTCTTC. It codes for CASSWADEQFF. The V call is TRBV5-1, the J call TRBJ2-1; D uncertain. V lost 3 bases, J lost 8 bases, and 6 bases lay in between. The V gene's germline CDR1 is SGHRS and CDR2 YFSETQ. There are 11 residues in the CDR3.

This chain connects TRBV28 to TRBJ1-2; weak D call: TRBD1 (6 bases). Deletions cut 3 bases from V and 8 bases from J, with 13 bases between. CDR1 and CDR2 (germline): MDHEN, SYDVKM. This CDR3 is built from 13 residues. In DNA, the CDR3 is TGTGCCAGCAGTTTGAACAGGGTCGGGGGCTACACCTTC. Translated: CASSLNRVGGYTF.

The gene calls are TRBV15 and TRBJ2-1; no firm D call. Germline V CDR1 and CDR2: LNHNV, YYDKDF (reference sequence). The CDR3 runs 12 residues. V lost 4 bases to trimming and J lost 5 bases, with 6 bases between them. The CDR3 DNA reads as TGTGCCACCAGCACCAGGCACAATGAGCAGTTCTTC. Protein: CATSTRHNEQFF.

CDR3 sequence: CASSSGGQGYNEQFF. CDR3 nucleotides: TGTGCCAGCAGCTCCGGGGGACAGGGATACAATGAGCAGTTCTTC. The chain carries TRBV11-3 and TRBJ2-1; 9 bases agree with TRBD1. The germline gives CDR1 SGHNT, CDR2 YENEEA. CDR3 size: 15 residues. The J segment lost 4 bases and the V segment lost 4 bases, leaving 5 bases of the junction unmatched.

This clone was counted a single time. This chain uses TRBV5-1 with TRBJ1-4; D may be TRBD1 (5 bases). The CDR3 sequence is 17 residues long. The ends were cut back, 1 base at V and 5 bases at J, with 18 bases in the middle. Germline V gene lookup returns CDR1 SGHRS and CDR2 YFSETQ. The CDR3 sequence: CASSLTDRPQGNEKLFF. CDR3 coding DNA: TGCGCCAGCAGCTTGACCGACAGACCTCAGGGCAATGAAAAACTGTTTTTT.